Listed below are T cell receptor beta chains from one sample, sequenced in a study of shared clonotypes between healthy human individuals. Repertoires were generated with immunoSEQ multiplex PCR, while TCRdb's copy carries only in-frame clones and drops some. The data show 950,000 to 1,200,000 clones, roughly 77% seen once. Sequencing was carried out using memory CD4+ T cells from PBMCs. The source is a young man in good health. Some clones in this sample may be carry-over from other donors' samples. The CDR3 runs from the conserved cysteine through the conserved F or W. Some rows have no size entry. The others give once, few or many, or a class for an expanded clone.

clone_size	j_call	v_call	cdr3_aa
.	TRBJ1-6	TRBV7-2	CASSLKGSTPLHF
few	TRBJ2-2	TRBV27	CASSPRGFGDTGELFF
few	TRBJ1-3	TRBV28	CASSFRGPGGGNTIYF
.	TRBJ2-7	TRBV15	CATSRGQDLEQYF
.	TRBJ1-1	TRBV6-1	CASMRTGTANTEAFF
.	TRBJ2-1	TRBV5-1	CASSWAGTSFGEQFF
many	TRBJ1-2	TRBV5-6	CASSLVVGANYGYTF
.	TRBJ1-4	TRBV21-1	CASSKRGKAPNEKLFF
.	TRBJ2-7	TRBV6-1	CASSFTWESYEQYF
.	TRBJ1-5	TRBV28	CASSLLNQPQHF
.	TRBJ2-5	TRBV28	CASSYRLAGGVETQYF
.	TRBJ1-1	TRBV5-1	CASSPQGRGTEAFF
.	TRBJ1-3	TRBV9	CASSAGGTIYF
.	TRBJ2-7	TRBV5-1	CASSPEQVSKQYF
.	TRBJ2-1	TRBV6-4	CASSDRSLAGYNEQFF
.	TRBJ1-2	TRBV10-1	CASSRDRAGGYTF
.	TRBJ2-1	TRBV11-3	CASSLGQGASYEQFF
.	TRBJ2-1	TRBV5-1	CASSLAPGLNNEQFF
.	TRBJ2-1	TRBV4-2	CASSQGDQRTSRQFF
.	TRBJ2-7	TRBV7-6	CASSPATTYEQYF
.	TRBJ2-2	TRBV6-1	CASSERPTSGRTTNTGELFF
.	TRBJ1-2	TRBV19	CASSLGMGQINYGYTF
.	TRBJ2-2	TRBV4-2	CASFRPDTGELFF
.	TRBJ1-2	TRBV5-6	CASTDLAGAYYGYTF
.	TRBJ2-7	TRBV7-9	CASSLAGRPYEQYF
.	TRBJ1-4	TRBV7-6	CASSLTGRNEKLFF
.	TRBJ2-7	TRBV11-1	CASSGRRGQSYEQYF
.	TRBJ2-1	TRBV9	CASSPREGSYNEQFF
few	TRBJ2-2	TRBV4-1	CASSQDLQPGTGELFF
.	TRBJ2-3	TRBV7-9	CASSFDSLTDTQYF
.	TRBJ2-1	TRBV27	CASSPIITGGEQFF
.	TRBJ2-3	TRBV4-3	CASSLVSGGGDTQYF
.	TRBJ2-5	TRBV7-3	CASSLSRAGETQYF
.	TRBJ2-7	TRBV10-1	CASSDQIYEQYF
once	TRBJ1-5	TRBV2	CASGPDSNQPQHF
.	TRBJ2-2	TRBV28	CASSAVLRARARNTGELFF
.	TRBJ1-3	TRBV30	CAWNPLLGNTIYF
.	TRBJ2-6	TRBV6-4	CASSEDPGGANVLTF
.	TRBJ1-2	TRBV28	CASSPSYGGYTF